This T cell receptor (beta chain) was identified in a study of T cell responses to AZD1222 COVID-19 vaccine. Study as a whole: It was second doses at about 4 or about 12 weeks that were pooled.

General study points: Nearly half of the spike-specific TCRs reportedly recognize variant regions that carry no mutations. White British donors predominated, females outnumbered males, and clonal diversity was possibly underestimated.

Some clones are missing from TCRdb's copy, which holds only in-frame ones; the method was immunoSEQ multiplex PCR. The sample holds some 100,000 clones, about 90% seen once. Points on this clone: Its antigen remains unidentified.

The CDR3 totals 16 residues. Trimming removed 1 base from V and 3 bases from J; junction bases left unmatched: 9. Germline V lookup: CDR1 SEHNR, CDR2 FQNEAQ (reference sequence). The clonotype originates from an adult in good health. This specimen consisted of peripheral blood, obtained on day 0 of AZD1222 vaccination. V and J are TRBV7-9 and TRBJ2-7, with TRBD2 matching 7 bases. CDR3 DNA: TGTGCCAGCAGCTTAGGGGGGGAGGGCCCCTACTACGAGCAGTACTTC. As protein: CASSLGGEGPYYEQYF. Based on the CDR3 plus reference TRBV7-9 and TRBJ2-7, the full variable domain is DTGVSQNPRHKITKRGQNVTFRCDPISEHNRLYWYRQTLGQGPEFLTYFQNEAQLEKSRLLSDRFSAERPKGSFSTLEIQRTEQGDSAMYLCASSLGGEGPYYEQYFGPGTRLTVT.